Below, 30 T cell receptor beta chains from the same sample are listed, as sequenced in a study of post-analysis software for immune sequencing data. These receptors' targets are unknown. Libraries were made from TCR beta cDNA, and they carried unique molecular identifiers. TCRdb ran MiXCR on the PCR reads and lists one entry per CDR3 protein. The sample holds 750,000 to 950,000 distinct CDR3 sequences; approximately 53% are singletons and the top ten take around 4.5%. Study-level findings and limits: Patients carried four or five TRBV segments more frequently than controls did, and TRBV5-6, TRBV5-1 and TRBV20-1 were among them.

Material: blood. The source of these receptors is a girl between 10 and 17 years old with multiple sclerosis.

In regard to this clonotype: This CDR3 is missing its conserved last phenylalanine or tryptophan, likely due to a read error. This CDR3 is CASRRGGSLSSYEQYS. The CDR3 bases are TGTGCCAGCAGGCGGGGCGGCAGCTTAAGCTCCTACGAGCAGTACTCC. The chain joins TRBV25-1 to TRBJ2-7; a possible D gene is TRBD2 (6 bases). CDR3 size: 16 residues. The V and J ends lost 6 bases and 0 bases respectively, with 18 bases between them. CDR1 MGHDK and CDR2 SYGVNS come from the germline V gene.

J is TRBJ2-3 and V is TRBV7-2; D tentatively reads TRBD1 or TRBD2 (6 bases each). The length of the CDR3 is 15 residues. Germline-derived CDR1 and CDR2 are SGHTA and FQGNSA. Trimming shortened V by 5 bases and J by 4 bases, and 16 bases separated the two germline ends. This chain's CDR3 is CASSPVGGPPDTQYF. The CDR3 DNA is TGTGCCAGCAGCCCCGTGGGGGGCCCCCCAGATACGCAGTATTTT.

This clonotype was detected only a few times. DNA for the CDR3: TGCAGTGCTAGTATTAGCGGGGGGGCCGGTGAGCAGTACTTC. This encodes CSASISGGAGEQYF. V is TRBV20-1 and J is TRBJ2-7, with 11 positions matching TRBD2. V lost 3 bases and J lost 7; bases outside the gene matches: 8. This CDR3 contains 14 residues. Per germline, CDR1 DFQATT and CDR2 SNEGSKA (reference sequence).

The rearrangement joins TRBV5-6 to TRBJ2-1; D is uncertain. CDR1 is SGHDT, CDR2 YYEEEE, per germline. CDR3 size: 13 residues. Trimming took 4 bases from V and 6 from J, leaving 11 bases between them. DNA for the CDR3: TGTGCCAGCAGCCCCCGGCATGCCAATGAGCAGTTCTTC. This encodes CASSPRHANEQFF.

CDR3 loop: CASSQARDRLQEQYF. Here the CDR3 DNA reads TGTGCCAGCAGCCAAGCCAGGGACCGTCTCCAAGAGCAGTACTTC. The rearrangement uses TRBV4-2 and TRBJ2-7; D tentatively reads TRBD1 or TRBD2 (5 bases each). CDR1 is LGHNA, CDR2 YNFKEQ, per germline. CDR3 length: 15 amino acids. V was pared by 1 base and J by 7 bases, with 17 bases between.

V usage is TRBV5-1 and J usage is TRBJ2-1; 11 nucleotides line up with TRBD1. The CDR3 loop spans 15 amino acids. Germline values: CDR1 SGHRS, CDR2 YFSETQ. V was clipped by 4 bases and J by 10 bases; unmatched bases: 10. Here the CDR3 reads CASSPGQGASREQFF. CDR3 coding DNA: TGCGCCAGCAGCCCAGGACAGGGGGCGAGTAGGGAGCAGTTCTTC.

In this sample, this clonotype turned up a few times. The genes are TRBV12-3 or TRBV12-4 and TRBJ1-2, with a tentative D call TRBD1 (5 bases). This CDR3 comprises 12 residues. Trimming took 2 bases from V and 5 from J, leaving 6 bases between them. The CDR3 loop is CASSLKGYGYTF. CDR3 in DNA: TGTGCCAGCAGTTTAAAGGGGTATGGCTACACCTTC.

V gene TRBV3-1 combines with J gene TRBJ2-3, with D possibly matching TRBD2 (5 bases). Trimming cost V 7 bases and J 6 bases, with 17 bases left between them. This CDR3 is built from 14 residues. Germline CDR1 and CDR2: LGHDT and YNNKEL (reference sequence). The DNA of the CDR3 is TGTGCCAGCACCCATACACTAGGCGGGGATACGCAGTATTTT. Amino acids: CASTHTLGGDTQYF.

This chain joins TRBV12-3 or TRBV12-4 and TRBJ1-1, with no clear D. The CDR3 is 15 residues long. V lost 5 bases to trimming and J lost 4 bases, with 17 bases between them. Written as DNA, the CDR3 is TGTGCCAGCAGTCCAACGGTCTATGGTAGCACTGAAGCTTTCTTT. Its translation is CASSPTVYGSTEAFF.

This clonotype was seen more than once but under ten times. V and J are TRBV20-1 and TRBJ2-5; D may be TRBD1 (5 bases). Germline V CDR1 and CDR2: DFQATT, SNEGSKA (reference sequence). The CDR3 covers 13 residues. V was trimmed by 3 bases and J by 5 bases, leaving 13 bases between them. Here the CDR3 reads CSASRRVLETQYF. CDR3 coding DNA: TGCAGTGCTAGTCGCAGGGTGTTGGAGACCCAGTACTTC.

V is TRBV7-9 and J is TRBJ2-5; 12 nucleotides agree with TRBD1. Near its end, the DNA agrees better with TRBJ2-7, so the J call may be wrong. The CDR3 consists of 16 residues. The germline V gene encodes CDR1 SEHNR and CDR2 FQNEAQ (reference sequence). CDR3 protein: CASSFGGTGGNYEQYF. DNA of the CDR3: TGTGCCAGCAGCTTCGGCGGGACAGGGGGCAACTACGAGCAGTACTTC.

This clonotype was seen just once. Here the CDR3 reads CASSSPGPRSSYEQYF. DNA for the CDR3: TGTGCCAGCAGTTCCCCGGGACCTCGAAGCTCCTACGAGCAGTACTTC. J is TRBJ2-7 and V is TRBV12-3 or TRBV12-4; the D gene could be TRBD1 or TRBD2 (5 bases each). This CDR3 contains 16 residues. V shed 4 bases and J shed 0 bases, with 16 bases lying between them.

This clonotype was found once. At one boundary the junction diverges from the germline segment, which might be a read error. The V and J genes are TRBV27 and TRBJ2-3; the D gene is possibly TRBD2 (5 bases). Germline V gene sequence: CDR1 MNHEY, CDR2 SMNVEV (reference sequence). This CDR3 region has 16 residues. CDR3 nucleotide sequence: TGTGCCGGCAGTTTCGACTGGAGGCCACAAACAGATACGCAGTATTTT. The encoded protein is CAGSFDWRPQTDTQYF.

The rearrangement uses TRBV20-1 and TRBJ2-3, with a weak D call TRBD2 (6 bases). CDR1 DFQATT and CDR2 SNEGSKA come from the germline V gene (reference sequence). There are 14 residues in the CDR3. V lost 6 bases and J lost 2, with 15 bases in between. The DNA for the CDR3 is TGCAGTGCCCACGGAGGGTTTACCACAGATACGCAGTATTTT. Translation: CSAHGGFTTDTQYF.

This chain uses TRBV6-5 with TRBJ2-1, with D perhaps being TRBD1 or TRBD2 (5 bases each). The CDR3 runs to 14 residues. Germline V gene sequence: CDR1 MNHEY, CDR2 SVGAGI. V dropped 6 bases and J dropped 4 bases, with 13 bases sitting between them. The CDR3 reads CASRPVGVYNEQFF. The CDR3 coding sequence is TGTGCCAGCAGGCCGGTGGGGGTATACAATGAGCAGTTCTTC.

V usage is TRBV4-2 and J usage is TRBJ1-5; D is unclear. Germline V CDR1 and CDR2: LGHNA, YNFKEQ. This CDR3 is 14 amino acids long. V was cut by 5 bases and J by 7 bases, with 15 bases left in between. CDR3 nucleotides: TGTGCCAGCAGCAAGGGAACTACGGGGCAGCCCCAGCATTTT. Protein sequence: CASSKGTTGQPQHF.

A single count supports this clonotype. V and J are TRBV12-3 or TRBV12-4 and TRBJ2-1; the D gene could be TRBD1 or TRBD2 (5 bases each). This CDR3 region has 14 residues. Trimming shortened V by 3 bases and J by 9 bases, and 15 bases separated the two germline ends. CDR3 sequence reads: CASSLGDSSLEQFF. CDR3 coding DNA: TGTGCCAGCAGTTTGGGGGATTCTTCCCTTGAGCAGTTCTTC.

This clonotype was detected only a few times. The CDR3 DNA is TGCGCCAGCAGCATATTCGATCTCAACATTCAGTACTTC. Residues: CASSIFDLNIQYF. V gene TRBV5-1 combines with J gene TRBJ2-4; the D is unclear. With 4 bases removed from V and 7 bases from J, the gap between germline ends came to 12 bases. The CDR3 totals 13 residues. Germline CDR1 SGHRS, CDR2 YFSETQ.

In its sample, this clonotype was seen once. J is TRBJ2-1 and V is TRBV5-1, with 11 bases aligning to TRBD2. Germline assignment: CDR1 SGHRS and CDR2 YFSETQ. CDR3 size: 15 residues. After removal of 2 bases from V and 10 bases from J, the junction contained 8 bases not matched to a gene. The CDR3 spells CASSFGSGRALEQFF. CDR3 nucleotides: TGCGCCAGCAGCTTTGGTAGCGGGAGGGCCCTCGAGCAGTTCTTC. Full variable domain (missing parts from reference TRBV5-1 and TRBJ2-1): KAGVTQTPRYLIKTRGQQVTLSCSPISGHRSVSWYQQTPGQGLQFLFEYFSETQRNKGNFPGRFSGRQFSNSRSEMNVSTLELGDSALYLCASSFGSGRALEQFFGPGTRLTVL.

The rearrangement joins TRBV30 to TRBJ1-1; a possible D gene is TRBD1 (6 bases). V lost 5 bases and J 8 bases, leaving 18 bases between the germline ends. Germline CDR1 GTSNPN, CDR2 SVGIG (reference sequence). The CDR3 sequence is 13 residues long. In DNA form, the CDR3 reads TGTGCCTGGGTTTGGCGGGGGGCCGGGGAAGCTTTCTTT. It specifies CAWVWRGAGEAFF.

This chain connects TRBV29-1 to TRBJ1-2, with a weak D call TRBD1 (6 bases). CDR1 is SQVTM and CDR2 is ANQGSEA in the germline V gene. Trimming took off 7 bases at V and 0 bases at J, with 9 bases between the two ends. The CDR3 extends over 12 amino acids. Here the CDR3 DNA reads TGCAGCGGCCGGACAGCTAACTATGGCTACACCTTC. As protein: CSGRTANYGYTF.

The chain has TRBV29-1 and TRBJ2-7; the match to TRBD2 covers 12 bases. The CDR3 loop spans 14 amino acids. CDR1 and CDR2 from the germline V gene are SQVTM and ANQGSEA. The J segment lost 2 bases and the V segment lost 4 bases, leaving 3 bases of the junction unmatched. In DNA form, the CDR3 reads TGCAGCGTTGGGGGACTAGCGGGCGCCTACGAGCAGTACTTC. Protein: CSVGGLAGAYEQYF.

This chain connects TRBV20-1 to TRBJ2-5, with 9 bases matching TRBD2. This CDR3 contains 14 residues. J lost 2 bases, V lost 6 bases, and 7 bases had no gene match. Germline-derived CDR1 and CDR2 are DFQATT and SNEGSKA (reference sequence). The CDR3 here is CSAAGLALQETQYF. The CDR3 coding sequence is TGCAGTGCAGCAGGACTAGCGTTACAAGAGACCCAGTACTTC.

The chain links TRBV24-1 to TRBJ2-1; 7 bases match TRBD1. CDR1 is KGHDR, CDR2 SFDVKD, per germline. V was clipped by 2 bases and J by 0 bases; unmatched bases: 3. This CDR3 region has 16 residues. Here the CDR3 DNA reads TGTGCCACCAGTGATTCGGACAGGAGCTCCTACAATGAGCAGTTCTTC. Translating gives CATSDSDRSSYNEQFF.

The chain uses TRBV6-4 and TRBJ2-1, with unresolved D. Germline-derived CDR1 and CDR2 are MRHNA and SNTAGT. V was shortened by 2 bases and J by 6 bases, with 11 bases between the two germline ends. The length of the CDR3 is 14 residues. The CDR3, as DNA: TGTGCCAGCAGTGACCCCACAGCCGGCAATGAGCAGTTCTTC. As protein: CASSDPTAGNEQFF.

The V call is TRBV7-2, the J call TRBJ2-1; D gene uncertain. V was cut by 5 bases and J by 15 bases, with 17 bases left in between. Germline V gene sequence: CDR1 SGHTA, CDR2 FQGNSA. The CDR3 sequence is 12 residues long. In nucleotides, the CDR3 is TGTGCCAGCAGCAATAACCGGGTTGGCGGGTTCTTC. It codes for CASSNNRVGGFF.

Only a few counts were recorded for this clonotype. The gene calls are TRBV20-1 and TRBJ2-7; TRBD2 aligns across 7 bases. This CDR3 comprises 14 residues. The V and J ends lost 3 bases and 0 bases, in that order; junction bases with no gene match: 5. Per germline, CDR1 DFQATT and CDR2 SNEGSKA (reference sequence). The CDR3 DNA is TGCAGTGCTAGCTTCGGGGGGAGCTCCTACGAGCAGTACTTC. This codes for CSASFGGSSYEQYF.

The J gene is TRBJ2-7, the V gene TRBV5-1; tentative D call: TRBD2 (5 bases). CDR1 SGHRS and CDR2 YFSETQ come from the germline V gene. Trimming shortened V by 4 bases and J by 5 bases, and 13 bases separated the two germline ends. This CDR3 spans 13 amino acids. The CDR3: CASSAPDWDEQYF. DNA of the CDR3: TGCGCCAGCAGCGCGCCGGACTGGGACGAGCAGTACTTC.

The CDR3 spells CSARDPSGSSYNEQFF. The CDR3 DNA is TGCAGTGCTAGAGATCCTAGCGGGAGCTCCTACAATGAGCAGTTCTTC. The genes are TRBV20-1 and TRBJ2-1; 10 nucleotides line up with TRBD2. The CDR3 sequence is 16 residues long. V lost 0 bases to trimming and J lost 0 bases; unmatched junction nucleotides: 2. Per germline, CDR1 DFQATT and CDR2 SNEGSKA (reference sequence).

This clonotype came up a few times. The junction shows a germline mismatch at one end, possibly a read error. V usage is TRBV7-2 and J usage is TRBJ2-7, with a possible D match to TRBD2 (5 bases). Looked up from germline, CDR1 is SGHTA and CDR2 is FQGNSA. This CDR3 has 14 residues. The CDR3 loop is CASKPAGVSYEQDF. The DNA for the CDR3 is TGTGCCAGCAAGCCGGCCGGGGTCTCCTACGAGCAGGACTTC.